These 32 T cell receptor beta chains originate from one sample sequenced in a study of Ad26.COV2.S vaccination and SARS-CoV-2 variants. Some clones are missing from TCRdb's copy, which holds only in-frame ones; the method was immunoSEQ multiplex PCR. This sample carries about 680,000 clones, roughly 90% of them seen once, and the ten largest clones take about 1.5%. The sample's treatment: 19 received Ad26.COV2.S at low or high dose, single or two shots; 5 received placebo; per-sample allocation not given. Sampling was done on day 63 after the first vaccine or placebo injection. Material: peripheral blood, obtained in a trial of Ad26.COV2.S vaccine versus placebo. The source of these receptors is a person between 18 and 65 years old who received the Ad26.COV2.S COVID-19 vaccine or a placebo.

V is TRBV6-5 and J is TRBJ2-5; 9 positions match TRBD2. CDR1 and CDR2 (germline): MNHEY, SVGAGI. V was clipped by 0 bases and J by 8 bases; unmatched bases: 7. This CDR3 has 15 residues. CDR3 residues: CASSYSWNSGSTQYF. The CDR3 DNA is TGTGCCAGCAGTTACTCGTGGAATAGCGGGAGCACCCAGTACTTC.

This clone was seen just once. The rearrangement links TRBV19 to TRBJ2-7; perhaps TRBD1 as D (6 bases). Germline values: CDR1 LNHDA, CDR2 SQIVND (reference sequence). V lost 2 bases to trimming and J lost 4 bases, with 15 bases between them. The CDR3 has 15 residues. The CDR3 nucleotides are TGTGCCAGTAGTATAAGAGGGTCCCAGGGGTACGAGCAGTACTTC. Its translation: CASSIRGSQGYEQYF.

The chain employs TRBV9 and TRBJ1-6; no reliable D call. The CDR3 totals 14 residues. Germline loops: CDR1 SGDLS, CDR2 YYNGEE. Trimming took 5 bases from V and 7 from J, leaving 13 bases between them. The CDR3, as DNA: TGTGCCAGCAGTGTCTCACTGGGGAATTCACCCCTCCACTTT. Encoded protein: CASSVSLGNSPLHF.

This clone was recorded only once. The CDR3 loop is CASSLVQGGETQYF. The CDR3 DNA reads as TGTGCCAGCAGCTTAGTTCAGGGGGGAGAGACCCAGTACTTC. This chain links TRBV7-9 with TRBJ2-5; D might be TRBD1 (7 bases). Germline assignment: CDR1 SEHNR and CDR2 FQNEAQ (reference sequence). V was cut by 1 base and J by 4 bases, with 10 bases left in between. CDR3 length: 14 residues.

The chain is built from TRBV5-1 and TRBJ2-1; 8 bases align to TRBD2. Unmatched junction bases numbered 11, after V lost 6 bases and J lost 9 bases. Germline V gives CDR1 SGHRS, CDR2 YFSETQ. This CDR3 comprises 14 residues. CDR3 sequence (DNA): TGCGCCAGCATGGTGCGGGGGGATTTCGGTGAGCAGTTCTTC. This gives the protein CASMVRGDFGEQFF.

This chain connects TRBV18 to TRBJ1-1; TRBD1 aligns across 8 bases. V shed 4 bases, J shed 4 bases, and the junction held 2 bases outside the gene matches. Per the germline V gene, CDR1 is KGHSH and CDR2 is LQKENI. This CDR3 contains 13 residues. The CDR3 here is CASSRTGGTEAFF. The CDR3 bases are TGTGCCAGCTCACGAACAGGGGGCACTGAAGCTTTCTTT.

The count of this clone is one. The rearrangement links TRBV5-4 to TRBJ1-4; a weak D match, TRBD1 (5 bases). This CDR3 has 14 amino acids. Germline CDR1 is SGHNT and CDR2 is YYREEE (reference sequence). The V end lost 1 base, the J end lost 8 bases, and 12 bases lay between the germline ends. Written as DNA, the CDR3 is TGTGCCAGCAGCTTGCCAGGGAGTCACGAAAAACTGTTTTTT. Amino acids: CASSLPGSHEKLFF.

The V gene is TRBV18, the J gene TRBJ1-1; D uncertain. The germline V gene encodes CDR1 KGHSH and CDR2 LQKENI. This CDR3 is built from 13 residues. Between the trimmed V and J ends, which lost 3 bases and 4 bases, there was a span of 9 bases. DNA of the CDR3: TGTGCCAGCTCACCCAGCATGGGCACTGAAGCTTTCTTT. It codes for CASSPSMGTEAFF.

The V and J genes are TRBV2 and TRBJ2-1; D unresolved. The germline V gene has CDR1 SNHLY and CDR2 FYNNEI. This CDR3 region has 13 residues. Trimming removed 4 bases at V and 0 bases at J, with 4 bases between. The CDR3 nucleotides read TGTGCCAGCAGTGGGGACTCCTACAATGAGCAGTTCTTC. Translation gives CASSGDSYNEQFF.

The chain has TRBV7-2 and TRBJ2-2; perhaps TRBD1 as D (6 bases). Germline V lookup: CDR1 SGHTA, CDR2 FQGNSA. V lost 6 bases and J lost 0, with 11 bases in between. The length of the CDR3 is 15 residues. DNA for the CDR3: TGTGCCAGCAGGCAGGGGATTTCGAACACCGGGGAGCTGTTTTTT. Encoded protein: CASRQGISNTGELFF.

This clone was seen a handful of times. This rearrangement joins TRBV2 to TRBJ1-6, with D hard to call. Trimming removed 8 bases from V and 5 bases from J, with 10 bases in between. This CDR3 has 13 residues. CDR1 and CDR2 from the germline V gene are SNHLY and FYNNEI. CDR3 protein: CASAREHNSPLHF. CDR3 nucleotides: TGTGCCAGCGCGAGAGAACATAATTCACCCCTCCACTTT.

The rearrangement uses TRBV4-3 and TRBJ2-3, with no clear D. Trimming left V 0 bases short and J 4 bases short, with 8 bases between. Germline CDR1 reads LGHNA; CDR2 reads YSLEER. CDR3 size: 14 residues. The CDR3 reads CASSQDFLADTQYF. The DNA of the CDR3 is TGCGCCAGCAGCCAAGATTTCTTGGCAGATACGCAGTATTTT.

The chain joins TRBV9 to TRBJ2-3, with 12 bases identical to TRBD2. This CDR3 is 18 amino acids long. Per the germline V gene, CDR1 is SGDLS and CDR2 is YYNGEE. V shed 0 bases, J shed 2 bases, and the junction held 7 bases outside the gene matches. The CDR3 reads CASSVGLSSGRATDTQYF. The CDR3 DNA follows: TGTGCCAGCAGCGTAGGTCTCTCTAGCGGGAGGGCCACAGATACGCAGTATTTT.

This clone appeared once. The chain employs TRBV19 and TRBJ1-6; the D gene is possibly TRBD1 (5 bases). Per the germline V gene, CDR1 is LNHDA and CDR2 is SQIVND (reference sequence). V gave up 6 bases and J gave up 14 bases, with 20 bases separating them. The CDR3 is 14 residues long. CDR3 sequence reads: CASSHRGVSETLHF. In DNA, the CDR3 is TGTGCCAGTAGCCATCGAGGGGTTTCTGAGACCCTCCACTTT. Variable domain in full (rest from reference TRBV19 and TRBJ1-6): DGGITQSPKYLFRKEGQNVTLSCEQNLNHDAMYWYRQDPGQGLRLIYYSQIVNDFQKGDIAEGYSVSREKKESFPLTVTSAQKNPTAFYLCASSHRGVSETLHFGNGTRLTVT.

The V gene is TRBV4-3, the J gene TRBJ1-2; 8 positions agree with TRBD1. J lost 2 bases, V lost 0 bases, and 2 bases had no gene match. This CDR3 has 15 residues. Germline loops: CDR1 LGHNA, CDR2 YSLEER. CDR3 DNA sequence: TGCGCCAGCAGCCAAGAGGGACAGGTGAACTATGGCTACACCTTC. Protein: CASSQEGQVNYGYTF.

This chain uses TRBV6-5 with TRBJ2-3; D unresolved. Deletions cut 4 bases from V and 0 bases from J, with 14 bases between. This CDR3 is 16 amino acids long. Germline-derived CDR1 and CDR2 are MNHEY and SVGAGI. The CDR3 spells CASSSLPPSSTDTQYF. The CDR3 DNA sequence: TGTGCCAGCAGTTCCCTTCCTCCTTCTAGCACAGATACGCAGTATTTT.

This chain joins TRBV5-8 and TRBJ2-1; 14 bases agree with TRBD2. The CDR3 consists of 16 residues. Germline-derived CDR1 and CDR2 are SGHTS and YDEGEE. V was clipped by 4 bases and J by 8 bases; unmatched bases: 8. The CDR3: CASSPGLAGALDEQFF. As DNA, the CDR3 is TGTGCCAGCAGCCCGGGACTAGCGGGAGCTCTTGATGAGCAGTTCTTC.

The chain uses TRBV30 and TRBJ1-3; D not resolved. V shed 4 bases and J shed 4 bases, with 11 bases lying between them. Germline CDR1 reads GTSNPN; CDR2 reads SVGIG (reference sequence). The CDR3 is made up of 13 amino acids. In nucleotides, the CDR3 is TGTGCCTGGACCCCTCCCCCAGGAAACACCATATATTTT. Translated, it gives CAWTPPPGNTIYF.

J is TRBJ2-3 and V is TRBV5-4, with D perhaps being TRBD1 or TRBD2 (5 bases each). The CDR3 sequence is 14 residues long. Germline V CDR1 and CDR2: SGHNT, YYREEE (reference sequence). Trimming took off 6 bases at V and 5 bases at J, with 16 bases between the two ends. The chain's CDR3 is CASTAGTYRDTQYF. CDR3 in DNA: TGTGCCAGCACCGCCGGGACGTACAGAGATACGCAGTATTTT.

The V call is TRBV3-1 (or the pseudogene TRBV3-2), the J call TRBJ1-2; 9 bases line up with TRBD1. CDR1 is LGHDT and CDR2 is YNNKEL in the germline V gene (reference sequence). V trimming: 4 bases; J trimming: 9 bases; junction bases outside the gene matches: 15. The CDR3 contains 16 residues. The CDR3 nucleotides are TGTGCCAGCAGCCGAAAACCTATAGGGGACAGGGCGCGCTACACCTTC. This gives the protein CASSRKPIGDRARYTF.

This chain uses TRBV3-1 (or the pseudogene TRBV3-2) with TRBJ1-2, with 8 bases lining up with TRBD1. J lost 4 bases, V lost 2 bases, and 3 bases had no gene match. From germline, CDR1 is LGHDT and CDR2 YNNKEL (reference sequence). The CDR3 covers 14 residues. The CDR3 nucleotides read TGTGCCAGCAGCCAACGGACAGGGAGCTATGGCTACACCTTC. It encodes CASSQRTGSYGYTF.

The sample holds a few counts of this clone. The chain has TRBV7-9 and TRBJ1-5, with a tentative D call TRBD1 (5 bases). The CDR3 consists of 15 residues. The V end lost 4 bases, the J end lost 1 base, and 11 bases lay between the germline ends. The germline CDR1 and CDR2 sequences are SEHNR and FQNEAQ (reference sequence). The CDR3 region is CASSSGTASNQPQHF. CDR3 coding DNA: TGTGCCAGCAGCTCCGGGACGGCCAGCAATCAGCCCCAGCATTTT.

V usage is TRBV29-1 and J usage is TRBJ2-3; D is possibly TRBD1 or TRBD2 (6 bases each). CDR3 length: 15 amino acids. Trimming took 4 bases from V and 1 from J, leaving 15 bases between them. Germline CDR1 and CDR2: SQVTM and ANQGSEA. The CDR3 nucleotides read TGCAGCGTTGTGGACGGGGGCCCTGGCACAGATACGCAGTATTTT. Translation gives CSVVDGGPGTDTQYF.

The J gene is TRBJ2-3, the V gene TRBV7-2; TRBD2 matches at 13 bases. This CDR3 has 16 residues. CDR1 is SGHTA, CDR2 FQGNSA, per germline. The V segment lost 5 bases and the J segment 5 bases; nucleotides outside the gene matches: 7. The CDR3 DNA sequence: TGTGCCAGCAGCGCGGGACTAGCGGGACTGCTAGATACGCAGTATTTT. Its translation: CASSAGLAGLLDTQYF.

This sequence joins TRBV10-3 and TRBJ1-2; D remains ambiguous. V lost 0 bases and J lost 14, with 16 bases in between. The CDR3 is 13 amino acids. Germline loops: CDR1 ENHRY, CDR2 SYGVKD. Here the CDR3 reads CAISESNRGRVTF. CDR3 nucleotides: TGTGCCATCAGTGAGTCCAACCGCGGGAGGGTTACCTTC.

The V and J genes are TRBV30 and TRBJ2-7, with 7 bases lining up with TRBD1. CDR3 length: 16 amino acids. Germline V gene data show CDR1 as GTSNPN and CDR2 as SVGIG (reference sequence). The V and J ends lost 2 bases and 5 bases, in that order; junction bases with no gene match: 15. The CDR3 here is CAWSSLIETGRDEQYF. The CDR3, as DNA: TGTGCCTGGAGTTCATTAATCGAGACAGGGCGCGACGAGCAGTACTTC.

This rearrangement joins TRBV5-4 to TRBJ2-3; D is perhaps TRBD2 (6 bases). This CDR3 is built from 16 residues. CDR1 is SGHNT and CDR2 is YYREEE in the germline V gene (reference sequence). V lost 0 bases and J lost 3, with 14 bases in between. CDR3 sequence reads: CASSLGSSAGTDTQYF. The CDR3, as DNA: TGTGCCAGCAGCTTGGGCTCCTCGGCGGGAACAGATACGCAGTATTTT.

The CDR3 region has the DNA TGTGCCAGCAGTGAAGGACTCAGGGGGCCTTATGGCTACACCTTC. Protein: CASSEGLRGPYGYTF. This sequence joins TRBV6-1 and TRBJ1-2, with 8 bases that match TRBD1. Germline CDR1 and CDR2: MNHNS and SASEGT. The CDR3 length is 15 residues. Trimming cost V 1 base and J 5 bases; bases outside gene matches: 6.

The chain employs TRBV10-3 and TRBJ1-1; no definite D call. The CDR3 runs to 12 residues. Per germline, CDR1 ENHRY and CDR2 SYGVKD. V lost 8 bases and J lost 1, with 8 bases in between. CDR3 region: CAIRTTNTEAFF. The DNA for the CDR3 is TGTGCCATCCGAACAACGAACACTGAAGCTTTCTTT.

This clone was detected only once. The chain employs TRBV5-6 and TRBJ2-7; D assignment may be TRBD1 or TRBD2 (6 bases each). This CDR3 is built from 14 residues. The V gene lost 4 bases and the J gene lost 6 bases, with 17 bases spanning the gap. Looked up from germline, CDR1 is SGHDT and CDR2 is YYEEEE. CDR3 DNA sequence: TGTGCCAGCAGCCTAGGATGGGGGGCCCTCGAGCAGTACTTC. Its protein product is CASSLGWGALEQYF.

The chain uses TRBV11-2 and TRBJ2-2; TRBD1 agrees at 8 bases. Germline CDR1 SGHAT, CDR2 FQNNGV. The junction had 8 bases not matched to a gene; V was cut back by 5 bases and J by 6 bases. The CDR3 spans 15 residues. CDR3 loop: CASSAGQGASGELFF. DNA for the CDR3: TGTGCCAGCAGCGCCGGGCAGGGGGCCTCCGGGGAGCTGTTTTTT.

The rearrangement uses TRBV14 and TRBJ1-3; 9 bases are shared with TRBD1. The V gene's germline CDR1 is SGHDN and CDR2 FVKESK. This CDR3 spans 16 amino acids. V shed 4 bases and J 4 bases; nucleotides not matched to a gene: 8. This CDR3 reads CASSRLGTGTGNTIYF. DNA for the CDR3: TGTGCCAGCAGCCGATTGGGGACAGGGACCGGAAACACCATATATTTT.